A single sample is the source of the 27 T cell receptor beta chains below, sequenced in a study of blood T cell repertoires in COVID-19. Assay used: immunoSEQ multiplex PCR; TCRdb lists only in-frame clones, some missing. The sample gives 52,000 or so clones, about nine tenths of which show up once; roughly 8.4% is in the top ten. The sample consisted of peripheral blood. The receptors here all came from a man in his 60s with active COVID-19.

The rearrangement joins TRBV7-3 to TRBJ2-3; 7 nucleotides align to TRBD1. The V gene's germline CDR1 is SGHTA and CDR2 FQGTGA. After removal of 5 bases from V and 3 bases from J, the junction contained 5 bases not matched to a gene. The CDR3 contains 14 residues. For the CDR3, the DNA is TGTGCCAGCAGCCCCCACAGGGGAACAGATACGCAGTATTTT. It is translated as CASSPHRGTDTQYF.

This chain links TRBV13 with TRBJ2-3; 7 nucleotides agree with TRBD2. Trimming took 4 bases from V and 4 from J; bases not matched to a gene: 8. Germline V CDR1 and CDR2: PRHDT, FYEKMQ (reference sequence). This CDR3 is 15 amino acids long. The CDR3 region has the DNA TGTGCCAGCAGCTGGGGAGGGGTTCTCCCAGATACGCAGTATTTT. As protein: CASSWGGVLPDTQYF.

This chain connects TRBV24-1 to TRBJ2-2, with 9 bases fitting TRBD2. The CDR3 is 16 amino acids. Per germline, CDR1 KGHDR and CDR2 SFDVKD. V was pared by 2 bases and J by 9 bases, with 9 bases of the junction left unmatched. The CDR3: CATSDSSGKGSRELFF. CDR3 nucleotide sequence: TGTGCCACCAGTGATTCTAGCGGGAAAGGGTCCAGGGAGCTGTTTTTT.

The rearrangement links TRBV3-1 (or the pseudogene TRBV3-2) to TRBJ2-5; 12 nucleotides agree with TRBD2. The CDR3 extends over 15 amino acids. Losses at the gene ends were 4 bases for V and 5 bases for J; bases not matched to a gene: 5. Germline values: CDR1 LGHDT, CDR2 YNNKEL (reference sequence). CDR3 DNA sequence: TGTGCCAGCAGCCCGACTAGCGGGAGCGCGGAGACCCAGTACTTC. Translation gives CASSPTSGSAETQYF.

The CDR3 sequence: CTSSQVRTATNEKLFF. The CDR3 DNA reads TGCACCAGCAGCCAAGTCCGCACAGCAACTAATGAAAAACTGTTTTTT. The chain couples TRBV1 to TRBJ1-4; TRBD1, as called in the table, went unchecked against the DNA. TRBV1 is assigned pseudogene status. This CDR3 region has 16 residues.

The V and J genes are TRBV27 and TRBJ2-7; D may be TRBD2 (7 bases). This CDR3 has 15 amino acids. V lost 6 bases to trimming and J lost 1 base, with 16 bases between them. The germline V gene encodes CDR1 MNHEY and CDR2 SMNVEV (reference sequence). The CDR3 DNA reads as TGTGCCAGCAGAAGGGGGGGGCAGGGTTCCTACGAGCAGTACTTC. Translating it yields CASRRGGQGSYEQYF.

This sequence joins TRBV13 and TRBJ2-1, with 10 nucleotides matching TRBD2. The V segment lost 7 bases and the J segment 5 bases; nucleotides outside the gene matches: 5. Germline V lookup: CDR1 PRHDT, CDR2 FYEKMQ (reference sequence). This CDR3 spans 14 amino acids. CDR3 sequence reads: CASKGTSVHNEQFF. The CDR3 bases are TGTGCCAGCAAAGGGACTAGCGTACACAATGAGCAGTTCTTC.

The rearrangement links TRBV7-9 to TRBJ2-3; 10 bases are shared with TRBD2. This CDR3 is built from 15 residues. J gave up 4 bases and V 4 bases, and 5 bases lay outside the gene matches. Germline V CDR1 and CDR2: SEHNR, FQNEAQ (reference sequence). This chain's CDR3 is CASSSLAGVADTQYF. DNA for the CDR3: TGTGCCAGCAGCTCCCTAGCGGGGGTGGCAGATACGCAGTATTTT.

The chain joins TRBV15 to TRBJ1-2; 8 nucleotides line up with TRBD1. There are 12 residues in the CDR3. Germline V lookup: CDR1 LNHNV, CDR2 YYDKDF (reference sequence). With 8 bases clipped from V and 6 bases from J, the junction kept 5 bases outside the gene matches. CDR3 residues: CATGGQGHGYTF. The CDR3 nucleotides are TGTGCCACCGGAGGACAGGGACATGGCTACACCTTC.

This clone was recorded only once. The CDR3 DNA reads TGTGCCATCAGTGATCCGACAGGGGAAAAACTGTTTTTT. This encodes CAISDPTGEKLFF. This chain connects TRBV10-3 to TRBJ1-4; 7 bases fit TRBD1. This CDR3 has 13 amino acids. Germline CDR1 and CDR2: ENHRY and SYGVKD. V lost 3 bases, J lost 8 bases, and 3 bases stayed unmatched.

This sequence joins TRBV9 and TRBJ2-2; 15 bases are a match to TRBD2. The CDR3 loop spans 22 amino acids. Per germline, CDR1 SGDLS and CDR2 YYNGEE. Unmatched junction bases numbered 20, after V lost 6 bases and J lost 2 bases. CDR3: CASNRPRGRRTSGRVNTGELFF. The CDR3 DNA reads as TGTGCCAGCAACAGACCACGGGGGCGACGGACTAGCGGGAGGGTAAACACCGGGGAGCTGTTTTTT. The full variable domain, its missing parts supplied by reference TRBV9 and TRBJ2-2, is DSGVTQTPKHLITATGQRVTLRCSPRSGDLSVYWYQQSLDQGLQFLIQYYNGEERAKGNILERFSAQQFPDLHSELNLSSLELGDSALYFCASNRPRGRRTSGRVNTGELFFGEGSRLTVL.

V usage is TRBV12-3 or TRBV12-4 and J usage is TRBJ2-7; no clear D. Trimming stripped 3 bases from V and 3 bases from J, with 6 bases between. The CDR3 runs 12 residues. The CDR3 nucleotides read TGTGCCAGCAGTTTGGGCTACTACGAGCAGTACTTC. Amino acids: CASSLGYYEQYF.

This clone was found once. The chain employs TRBV2 and TRBJ2-1; D remains ambiguous. In germline, CDR1 is SNHLY, CDR2 FYNNEI. V lost 4 bases to trimming and J lost 3 bases, with 16 bases between them. The CDR3 contains 16 residues. CDR3 bases: TGTGCCAGCAGTGTCCTAGTCCCATCGGTCTACAATGAGCAGTTCTTC. It encodes CASSVLVPSVYNEQFF.

This sequence joins TRBV6-6 and TRBJ2-2, with a tentative D call TRBD2 (6 bases). Trimming stripped 7 bases from V and 5 bases from J, with 20 bases between. Looked up from germline, CDR1 is MNHNY and CDR2 is SVGAGI (reference sequence). This CDR3 has 16 amino acids. This CDR3 reads CASNPRQWGRTGELFF. The DNA of the CDR3 is TGTGCCAGCAATCCGAGGCAATGGGGGAGGACCGGGGAGCTGTTTTTT.

This sequence joins TRBV29-1 and TRBJ1-1; D gene ambiguous. The CDR3 is 11 amino acids. V lost 4 bases and J lost 3, with 6 bases in between. Germline V gene data show CDR1 as SQVTM and CDR2 as ANQGSEA. Here the CDR3 reads CSVAPYTEAFF. The CDR3 region has the DNA TGCAGCGTTGCTCCCTACACTGAAGCTTTCTTT.

The rearrangement uses TRBV18 and TRBJ2-6; tentatively, D is TRBD1 (6 bases). Between the trimmed V and J ends, which lost 3 bases and 4 bases, there was a span of 10 bases. This CDR3 is built from 15 residues. CDR1 KGHSH and CDR2 LQKENI come from the germline V gene. CDR3: CASSPQGYGANVLTF. CDR3 in DNA: TGTGCCAGCTCACCGCAGGGGTACGGGGCCAACGTCCTGACTTTC.

The chain couples TRBV7-8 to TRBJ2-2, with 10 bases fitting TRBD2. Trimming cost V 9 bases and J 4 bases; bases outside gene matches: 11. Germline-derived CDR1 and CDR2 are SGHVS and FQNEAQ. This CDR3 is 16 amino acids long. The CDR3 sequence: CASTLLAGSSTGELFF. In DNA form, the CDR3 reads TGTGCCAGTACTTTACTAGCGGGAAGTTCCACCGGGGAGCTGTTTTTT.

The CDR3 nucleotides read TGTGCCAGCAGTTCCAGGATTATGAACACTGAAGCTTTCTTT. Protein sequence: CASSSRIMNTEAFF. This chain uses TRBV27 with TRBJ1-1; unclear D gene. Germline V CDR1 and CDR2: MNHEY, SMNVEV (reference sequence). Trimming removed 4 bases at V and 0 bases at J, with 9 bases between. CDR3 size: 14 residues.

This clone turned up a few times. This rearrangement joins TRBV5-1 to TRBJ1-6, with TRBD1 matching over 9 bases. The V gene's germline CDR1 is SGHRS and CDR2 YFSETQ. V trimming: 4 bases; J trimming: 11 bases; junction bases outside the gene matches: 4. CDR3 size: 13 residues. CDR3 protein: CASSQQGAAPLHF. CDR3 nucleotides: TGCGCCAGCAGCCAACAGGGGGCTGCACCCCTCCACTTT. Full variable domain (rest looked up from reference TRBV5-1 and TRBJ1-6): KAGVTQTPRYLIKTRGQQVTLSCSPISGHRSVSWYQQTPGQGLQFLFEYFSETQRNKGNFPGRFSGRQFSNSRSEMNVSTLELGDSALYLCASSQQGAAPLHFGNGTRLTVT.

V gene TRBV11-2 combines with J gene TRBJ2-3; D is uncertain. Deletions cut 5 bases from V and 4 bases from J, with 7 bases between. Germline V CDR1 and CDR2: SGHAT, FQNNGV. The CDR3 sequence is 12 residues long. The CDR3 DNA follows: TGTGCCAGCAGCCTACAGCCAGATACGCAGTATTTT. The encoded protein is CASSLQPDTQYF.

This clone came up a few times. Other DNA sequences from this sample encode an identical CDR3 as well. The genes are TRBV5-1 and TRBJ2-5; the match to TRBD1 covers 7 bases. Germline CDR1 is SGHRS and CDR2 is YFSETQ. With 0 bases clipped from V and 2 bases from J, the junction kept 1 base outside the gene matches. The CDR3 is made up of 14 amino acids. In DNA, the CDR3 is TGCGCCAGCAGCTTGGGGGACAGACAAGAGACCCAGTACTTC. Translation gives CASSLGDRQETQYF.

The chain is built from TRBV25-1 and TRBJ1-2, with no clear D. Germline V CDR1 and CDR2: MGHDK, SYGVNS. The ends were cut back, 3 bases at V and 8 bases at J, with 10 bases in the middle. CDR3 length equals 12 residues. The CDR3 DNA follows: TGTGCCAGCAGTGATCAACCGGGGGGCTACACCTTC. The encoded protein is CASSDQPGGYTF.

The chain carries TRBV7-6 and TRBJ2-3; 11 bases align to TRBD1. The CDR3 contains 15 residues. With 6 bases clipped from V and 5 bases from J, the junction kept 7 bases outside the gene matches. In germline, CDR1 is SGHVS, CDR2 FNYEAQ. CDR3 amino acids: CASRQGTGGLDTQYF. DNA for the CDR3: TGTGCCAGCAGGCAGGGGACAGGGGGTTTAGATACGCAGTATTTT.

In nucleotides, the CDR3 is TGTGCCAGCAGTGATATAGAAGACTACGAGCAGTACTTC. It is translated as CASSDIEDYEQYF. This chain connects TRBV2 to TRBJ2-5; no definite D call. The J call could be wrong; TRBJ2-7 is a better fit for the DNA end. This CDR3 contains 13 residues. Germline assignment: CDR1 SNHLY and CDR2 FYNNEI.

Here the CDR3 DNA reads TGTGCCAGCAGCCAAGTGCTTTACGGCTCCTACAATGAGCAGTTCTTC. Residues: CASSQVLYGSYNEQFF. The V gene is TRBV3-1 (or the pseudogene TRBV3-2), the J gene TRBJ2-1; D unclear. Germline V lookup: CDR1 LGHDT, CDR2 YNNKEL (reference sequence). CDR3 length: 16 residues. Trimming pared 1 base from V and 0 bases from J, leaving 10 bases between.

The genes are TRBV28 and TRBJ2-7, with 12 bases aligning to TRBD2. The CDR3 contains 16 residues. J lost 4 bases, V lost 8 bases, and 12 bases had no gene match. Germline V lookup: CDR1 MDHEN, CDR2 SYDVKM. The CDR3 is CASGTGLAGGFYEQYF. The CDR3 DNA is TGTGCCAGCGGAACGGGACTAGCGGGCGGATTTTACGAGCAGTACTTC.

This clone has just one count. This chain links TRBV11-2 with TRBJ2-3; no reliable D call. The CDR3 is made up of 14 amino acids. CDR1 is SGHAT, CDR2 FQNNGV, per germline. Trimming took 7 bases from V and 1 from J, leaving 12 bases between them. CDR3 region: CASTFPQGTDTQYF. The CDR3 nucleotides read TGTGCCAGCACATTTCCCCAGGGCACAGATACGCAGTATTTT.